This T cell receptor beta chain was captured in a study of shared clonotypes between healthy human individuals. Overall study context: Researchers drew samples from a couple of women and a few men aged 18 to 49. Study-wide findings and caveats: Generation probabilities of non-shared clonotypes were lower (relative to those shared by all four donors). Naive CD4 clonotypes overlapped across several donors at roughly 5%.

Trimming pared 5 bases from V and 2 bases from J, leaving 18 bases between. CDR3 size: 17 residues. Germline lookup yields CDR1 SEHNR and CDR2 FQNEAQ (reference sequence). Details on this clone: Its antigen is unidentified.

This table comes from immunoSEQ multiplex PCR, and its TCRdb copy is limited to in-frame clones, with some not included. The table lists 400,000 to 600,000 clones, about 96% of them singletons, with 0.05% to 0.07% in the top ten. The sequence was collected from a woman aged 30 to 39 in good health. The V call is TRBV7-9, the J call TRBJ2-2; D is unresolved. Sequenced sample: naive CD4+ T cells sorted from blood. Regarding subset: CD45RA+ positively selected. The CDR3 here is CASSPVWADLNTGELFF. The CDR3 DNA reads TGTGCCAGCAGCCCGGTTTGGGCGGATCTCAACACCGGGGAGCTGTTTTTT.